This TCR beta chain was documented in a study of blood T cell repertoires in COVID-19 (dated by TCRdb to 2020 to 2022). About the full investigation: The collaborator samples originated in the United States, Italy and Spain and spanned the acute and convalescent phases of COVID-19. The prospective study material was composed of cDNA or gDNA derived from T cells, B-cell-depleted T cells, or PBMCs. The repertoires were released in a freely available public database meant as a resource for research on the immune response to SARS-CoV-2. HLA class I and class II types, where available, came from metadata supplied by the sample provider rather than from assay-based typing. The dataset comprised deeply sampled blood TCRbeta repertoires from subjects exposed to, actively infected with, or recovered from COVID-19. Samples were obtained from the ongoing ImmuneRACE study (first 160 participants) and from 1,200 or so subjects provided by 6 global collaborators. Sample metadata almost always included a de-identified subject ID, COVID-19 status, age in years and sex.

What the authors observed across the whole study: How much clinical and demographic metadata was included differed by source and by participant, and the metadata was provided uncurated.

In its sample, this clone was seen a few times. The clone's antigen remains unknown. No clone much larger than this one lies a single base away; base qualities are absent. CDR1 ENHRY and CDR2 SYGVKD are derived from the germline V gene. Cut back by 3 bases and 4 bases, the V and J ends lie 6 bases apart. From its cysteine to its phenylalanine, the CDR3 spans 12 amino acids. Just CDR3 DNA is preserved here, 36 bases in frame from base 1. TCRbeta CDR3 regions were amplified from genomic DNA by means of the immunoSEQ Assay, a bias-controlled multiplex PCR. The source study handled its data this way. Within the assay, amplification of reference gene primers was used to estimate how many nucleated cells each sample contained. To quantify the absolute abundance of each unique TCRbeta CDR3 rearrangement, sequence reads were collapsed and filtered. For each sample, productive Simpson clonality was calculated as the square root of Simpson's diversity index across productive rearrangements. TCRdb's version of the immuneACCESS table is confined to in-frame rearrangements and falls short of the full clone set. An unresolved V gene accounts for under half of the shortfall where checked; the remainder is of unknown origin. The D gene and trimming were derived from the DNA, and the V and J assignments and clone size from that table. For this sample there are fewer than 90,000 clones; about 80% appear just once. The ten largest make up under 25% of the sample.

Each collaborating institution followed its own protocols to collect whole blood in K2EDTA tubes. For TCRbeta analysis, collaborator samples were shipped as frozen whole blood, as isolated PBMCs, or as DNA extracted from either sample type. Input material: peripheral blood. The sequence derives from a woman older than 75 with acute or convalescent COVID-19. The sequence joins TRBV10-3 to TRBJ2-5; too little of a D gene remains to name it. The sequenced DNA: TGTGCCATCAGTGAAGCTCGAGAGACCCAGTACTTC. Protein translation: CAISEARETQYF.